This T cell receptor (beta chain) came from a study of blood T cell repertoires in COVID-19. Study context: Samples taken during acute and convalescent COVID-19 were collected in the United States, Italy and Spain. T cells, B-cell-depleted T cells, or PBMCs provided the cDNA or gDNA that served as material.

Methods used by the authors: Estimated nucleated cell counts came from reference gene primer amplification. Produced via immunoSEQ multiplex PCR; TCRdb's table is partial and in-frame only. V, J and clone size were drawn from that table, and D and trimming were deduced from the DNA. The repertoire holds about 50,000 clones, with more than 75% as singletons. With 5 bases removed from V and 1 base from J, the gap between germline ends came to 18 bases. This CDR3 is built from 16 residues. Germline V gives CDR1 SEHNR, CDR2 FQNEAQ (reference sequence). Specimen: peripheral blood. This TCR was recovered from a man in his fifties or sixties with active COVID-19. J is TRBJ2-7 and V is TRBV7-9; a possible D gene is TRBD2 (6 bases). CDR3 residues: CASSLDVGGSSYEQYF. Here the CDR3 DNA reads TGTGCCAGCAGCCTTGACGTGGGAGGCAGTTCCTACGAGCAGTACTTC.